This T cell receptor (beta chain) was found in a study of blood T cell repertoires in COVID-19. Study overall: Samples taken during acute and convalescent COVID-19 were collected in the United States, Italy and Spain. In each case, the material was cDNA or gDNA derived from T cells, B-cell-depleted T cells, or PBMCs.

The V and J ends lost 1 base and 8 bases respectively, with 11 bases between them. CDR1 is SGHTA and CDR2 is FQGTGA in the germline V gene. This CDR3 comprises 13 residues. Authors' processing steps: Cell counts per sample came from amplifying reference gene primers. Clones were sequenced by immunoSEQ multiplex PCR, and TCRdb holds only the in-frame ones, with some missing. The DNA was the basis for D and trimming; V, J and clone size are from that table. Of fewer than 100,000 clones listed, 80% to 90% are singletons. The sequenced material came from peripheral blood. This chain connects TRBV7-3 to TRBJ1-1; tentatively, D is TRBD1 (6 bases). The source is a woman in her forties or fifties with acute or convalescent COVID-19. Here the CDR3 DNA reads TGTGCCAGCAGCTTAAGGAAGGGGGTGGAAGCTTTCTTT. It yields the protein CASSLRKGVEAFF.